The clone carrying this T cell receptor (beta chain) was observed a few times. Antigen unknown. Germline V gene lookup returns CDR1 DFQATT and CDR2 SNEGSKA (reference sequence). The J segment lost 4 bases and the V segment lost 1 base, leaving 6 bases of the junction unmatched. The CDR3 covers 15 residues. TCRdb redid the calling of the RT-PCR reads with MiXCR, one entry per CDR3 protein. The table has hundreds of thousands of distinct CDR3 sequences, roughly 18% seen once. This sample was taken from a study of response to subunit inactivated influenza vaccine. Findings and caveats of the study: Authors suggested seasonal influenza vaccinations each recruit few new T cells.

The specimen was PBMCs from blood, collected about 5 days after vaccination. The V call is TRBV20-1, the J call TRBJ2-5; 10 nucleotides match TRBD1. This clonotype was obtained from a man aged 45-65 years who received an inactivated influenza vaccine. In DNA, the CDR3 is TGCAGTGCTAGAGTGCACCGGGACAGGGGAGAGACCCAGTACTTC. Translated, it gives CSARVHRDRGETQYF.